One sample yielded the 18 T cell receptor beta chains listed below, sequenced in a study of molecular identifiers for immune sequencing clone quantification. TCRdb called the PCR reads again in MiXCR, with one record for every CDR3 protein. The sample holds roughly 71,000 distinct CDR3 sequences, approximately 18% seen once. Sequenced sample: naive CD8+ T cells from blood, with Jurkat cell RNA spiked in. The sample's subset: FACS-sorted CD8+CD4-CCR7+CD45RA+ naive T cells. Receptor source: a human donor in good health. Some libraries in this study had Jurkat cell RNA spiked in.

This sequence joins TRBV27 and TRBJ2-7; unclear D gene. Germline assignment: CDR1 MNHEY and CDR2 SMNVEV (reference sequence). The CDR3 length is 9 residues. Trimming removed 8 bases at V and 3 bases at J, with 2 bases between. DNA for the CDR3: TGTGCCAGCGGCTACGAGCAGTACTTC. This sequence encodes CASGYEQYF.

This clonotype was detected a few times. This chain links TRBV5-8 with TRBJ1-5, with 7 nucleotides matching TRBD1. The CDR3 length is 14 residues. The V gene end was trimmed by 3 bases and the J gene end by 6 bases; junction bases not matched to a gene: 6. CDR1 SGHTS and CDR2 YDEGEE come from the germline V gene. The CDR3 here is CASSSTGKGQPQHF. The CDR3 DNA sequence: TGTGCCAGCAGCTCGACAGGGAAGGGTCAGCCCCAGCATTTT.

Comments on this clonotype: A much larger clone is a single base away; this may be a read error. CDR3 sequence (DNA): TGTGCCAGCAGTTCAGCCCCCGGGACAGGCTATGGCTACACCTTC. Protein sequence: CASSSAPGTGYGYTF. This chain links TRBV12-3 or TRBV12-4 with TRBJ1-2; 8 positions match TRBD1. This CDR3 has 15 amino acids. With 4 bases clipped from V and 4 bases from J, the junction kept 8 bases outside the gene matches.

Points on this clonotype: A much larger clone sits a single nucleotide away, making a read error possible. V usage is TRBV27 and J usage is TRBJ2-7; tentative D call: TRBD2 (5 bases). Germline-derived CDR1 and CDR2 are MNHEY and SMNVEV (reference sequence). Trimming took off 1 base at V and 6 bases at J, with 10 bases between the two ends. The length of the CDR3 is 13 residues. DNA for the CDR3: TGTGCCAGCAGTTTATGGTTAGGGAGCGAGCAGTACTTC. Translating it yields CASSLWLGSEQYF.

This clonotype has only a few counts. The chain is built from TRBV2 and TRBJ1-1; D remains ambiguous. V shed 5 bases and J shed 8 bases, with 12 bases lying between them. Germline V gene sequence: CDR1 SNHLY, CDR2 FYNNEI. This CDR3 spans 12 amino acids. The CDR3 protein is CASSPTALEAFF. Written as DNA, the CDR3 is TGTGCCAGCAGTCCCACAGCGCTAGAAGCTTTCTTT.

CDR3 bases: TGTGCCAGCAGCCCGCAAATTGGGACTCCCTACGAGCAGTACTTC. It specifies CASSPQIGTPYEQYF. This sequence joins TRBV6-5 and TRBJ2-7, with D tentatively TRBD2 (6 bases). CDR1 is MNHEY and CDR2 is SVGAGI in the germline V gene. The CDR3 is made up of 15 amino acids. V was shortened by 6 bases and J by 2 bases, with 17 bases between the two germline ends.

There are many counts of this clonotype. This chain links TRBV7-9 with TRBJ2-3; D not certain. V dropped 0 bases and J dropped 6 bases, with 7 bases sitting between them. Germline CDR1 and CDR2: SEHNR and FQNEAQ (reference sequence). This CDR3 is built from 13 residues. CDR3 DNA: TGTGCCAGCAGCTTAGCGCTTGCGGATACGCAGTATTTT. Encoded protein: CASSLALADTQYF.

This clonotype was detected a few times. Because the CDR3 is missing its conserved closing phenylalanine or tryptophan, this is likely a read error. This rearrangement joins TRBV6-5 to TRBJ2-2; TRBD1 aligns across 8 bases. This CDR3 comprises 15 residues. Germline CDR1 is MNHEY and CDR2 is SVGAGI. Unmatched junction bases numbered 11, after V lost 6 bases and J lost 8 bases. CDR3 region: CASRRTGRVLGELFS. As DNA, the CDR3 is TGTGCCAGCAGGAGGACAGGGCGAGTATTGGGGGAGCTGTTTTCT.

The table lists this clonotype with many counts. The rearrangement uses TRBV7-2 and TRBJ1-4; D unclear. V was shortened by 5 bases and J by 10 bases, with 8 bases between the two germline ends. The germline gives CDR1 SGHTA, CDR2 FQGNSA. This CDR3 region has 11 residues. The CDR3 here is CASSAVGKLFF. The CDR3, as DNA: TGTGCCAGCAGCGCGGTGGGAAAACTGTTTTTT.

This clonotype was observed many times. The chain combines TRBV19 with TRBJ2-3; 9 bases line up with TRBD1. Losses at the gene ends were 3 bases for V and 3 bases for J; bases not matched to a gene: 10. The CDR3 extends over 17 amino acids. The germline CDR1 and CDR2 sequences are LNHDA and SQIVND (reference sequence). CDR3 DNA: TGTGCCAGTAGTATCCTCACGGGGACAGGGAGAACAGATACGCAGTATTTT. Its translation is CASSILTGTGRTDTQYF. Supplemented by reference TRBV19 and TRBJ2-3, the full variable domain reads DGGITQSPKYLFRKEGQNVTLSCEQNLNHDAMYWYRQDPGQGLRLIYYSQIVNDFQKGDIAEGYSVSREKKESFPLTVTSAQKNPTAFYLCASSILTGTGRTDTQYFGPGTRLTVL.

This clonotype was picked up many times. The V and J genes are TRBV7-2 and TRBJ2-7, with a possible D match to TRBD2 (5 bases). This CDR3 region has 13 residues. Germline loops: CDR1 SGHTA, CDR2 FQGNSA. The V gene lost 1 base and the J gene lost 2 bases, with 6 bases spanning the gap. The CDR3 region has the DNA TGTGCCAGCAGCTTAGGAGGGCCCTACGAGCAGTACTTC. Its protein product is CASSLGGPYEQYF.

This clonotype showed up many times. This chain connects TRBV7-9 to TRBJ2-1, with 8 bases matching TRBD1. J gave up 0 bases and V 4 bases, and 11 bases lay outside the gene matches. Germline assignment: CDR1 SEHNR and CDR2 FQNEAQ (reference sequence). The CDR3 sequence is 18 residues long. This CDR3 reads CASSSLGQAVVSYNEQFF. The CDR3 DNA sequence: TGTGCCAGCAGCTCCTTGGGACAGGCCGTAGTCTCCTACAATGAGCAGTTCTTC. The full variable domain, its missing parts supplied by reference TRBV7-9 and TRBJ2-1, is DTGVSQNPRHKITKRGQNVTFRCDPISEHNRLYWYRQTLGQGPEFLTYFQNEAQLEKSRLLSDRFSAERPKGSFSTLEIQRTEQGDSAMYLCASSSLGQAVVSYNEQFFGPGTRLTVL.

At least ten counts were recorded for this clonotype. CDR3 DNA: TGCGCCAGCAGCCAAGAATCAGCCGTCGAGCAGTTCTTC. Its protein product is CASSQESAVEQFF. This chain joins TRBV4-1 and TRBJ2-1; D is unresolved. The CDR3 consists of 13 residues. Trimming stripped 0 bases from V and 10 bases from J, with 10 bases between. Germline-derived CDR1 and CDR2 are MGHRA and YSYEKL.

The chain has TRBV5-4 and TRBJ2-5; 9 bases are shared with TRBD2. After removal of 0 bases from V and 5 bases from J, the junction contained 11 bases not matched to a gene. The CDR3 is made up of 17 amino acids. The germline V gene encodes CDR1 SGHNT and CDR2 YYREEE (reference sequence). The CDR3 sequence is CASSLAGGRAWYETQYF. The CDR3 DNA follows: TGTGCCAGCAGCTTGGCCGGCGGGAGGGCCTGGTATGAGACCCAGTACTTC.

The DNA for the CDR3 is TGTGCCAGCAGCTCAAAGGGCCGAGGACCCGAACTGTTTTTT. Translated: CASSSKGRGPELFF. V usage is TRBV7-9 and J usage is TRBJ1-4; D ambiguous. The V end was cut by 4 bases, the J end by 12 bases, with 18 bases between. This CDR3 is built from 14 residues. Germline CDR1 and CDR2: SEHNR and FQNEAQ (reference sequence).

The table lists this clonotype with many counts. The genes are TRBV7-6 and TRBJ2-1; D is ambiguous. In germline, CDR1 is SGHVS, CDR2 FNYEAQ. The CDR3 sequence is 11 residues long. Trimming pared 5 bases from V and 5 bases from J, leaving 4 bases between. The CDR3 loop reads CASSHDNEQFF. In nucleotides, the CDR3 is TGTGCCAGCAGCCACGACAATGAGCAGTTCTTC. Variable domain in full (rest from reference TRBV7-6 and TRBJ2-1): GAGVSQSPRYKVTKRGQDVALRCDPISGHVSLYWYRQALGQGPEFLTYFNYEAQQDKSGLPNDRFSAERPEGSISTLTIQRTEQRDSAMYRCASSHDNEQFFGPGTRLTVL.

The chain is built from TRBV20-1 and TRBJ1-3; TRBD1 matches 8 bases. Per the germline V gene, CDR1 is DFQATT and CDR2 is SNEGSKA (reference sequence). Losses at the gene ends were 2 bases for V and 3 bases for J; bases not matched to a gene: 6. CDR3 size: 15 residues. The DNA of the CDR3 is TGCAGTGCTAGAAACCGGGACAGGCATGGAAACACCATATATTTT. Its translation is CSARNRDRHGNTIYF.

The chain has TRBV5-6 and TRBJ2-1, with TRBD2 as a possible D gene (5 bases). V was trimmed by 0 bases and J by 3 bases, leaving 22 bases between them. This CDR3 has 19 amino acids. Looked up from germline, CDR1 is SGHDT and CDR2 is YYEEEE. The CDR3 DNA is TGTGCCAGCAGCTTGGGACCCCGGGTATCGCTAGCAGACTACAATGAGCAGTTCTTC. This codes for CASSLGPRVSLADYNEQFF.